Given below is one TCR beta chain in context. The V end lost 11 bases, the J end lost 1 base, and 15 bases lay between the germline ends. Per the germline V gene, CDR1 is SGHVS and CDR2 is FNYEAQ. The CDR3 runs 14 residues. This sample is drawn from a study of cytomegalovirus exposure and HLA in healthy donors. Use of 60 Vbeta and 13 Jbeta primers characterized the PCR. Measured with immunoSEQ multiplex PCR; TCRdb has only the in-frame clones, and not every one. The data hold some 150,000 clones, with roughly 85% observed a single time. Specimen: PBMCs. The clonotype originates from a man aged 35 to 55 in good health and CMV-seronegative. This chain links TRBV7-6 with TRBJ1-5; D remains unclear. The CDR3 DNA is TGTGCCTGGGCCATTGCCCGAAGCAATCAGCCCCAGCATTTT. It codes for CAWAIARSNQPQHF.